The entry below gives a single T cell receptor (beta chain) sequence along with its context. There are many counts of this clonotype. Its target antigen remains unknown. Base qualities are not at hand, and no much larger clone is one base apart. The data originate from a study of regulatory T cells in long-lasting Graves disease (dated by TCRdb to the early 2020s). Study-level background: Patients with newly diagnosed Graves' disease had been on antithyroid drugs for under 3 months. Patients with persistent Graves' disease were compared with patients with newly diagnosed Graves' disease using TCR sequencing and RNA sequencing of peripheral blood. The study was conducted in China and was registered as a clinical trial. TCR sequencing covered some 13 persistent and roughly 20 newly diagnosed Graves' disease patients, around 35 samples in total. What the authors observed across the whole study: The authors acknowledged the small sample size as a limitation that may reduce accuracy. Persistent Graves' disease patients showed lower TCR Shannon entropy and fewer highly expanded clones than newly diagnosed patients, suggesting clonal expansion. Persistent disease showed preferential use of TRBV28, TRBJ1-2 and TRBJ2-5, whereas newly diagnosed disease favored TRBV20-1 and TRBJ2-1. Only the TCR beta chain was sequenced and analyzed. More public clonotypes were shared among persistent patients (about 2,800) than among newly diagnosed patients (approximately 1,000). The study examined only peripheral blood because the primary lesion, thyroid tissue, could not be accessed.

Receptor amplification or capture employed multiplex PCR. The sample was run on an Illumina HiSeq 4000. TCR beta libraries were built with iRepertoire HTBI primers and Arm-PCR amplification of CDR3 regions. Before sequencing, the PCR products underwent gel purification. Per the original workflow: A total of fewer than 65 TRBV and 14 TRBJ segments were identified across samples and were used for gene usage analysis of CDR3 amino acid clonotypes. Filtered high-quality paired reads were merged into contigs using COPE and FqMerger. Contigs were aligned with BLAST to IMGT TRBV, TRBD and TRBJ reference genes, and CDR3 was defined per IMGT. Any clonotype with a frequency above 0.1% was classified as a highly expanded clone. Repertoire diversity was measured by Shannon entropy, and V-J evenness by the Gini coefficient. Clonotypes shared by more than one individual were considered public. TCRdb applied fastp at Q25 and MiXCR to the public reads, then kept only in-frame beta chains. Records with the same CDR3 protein are collapsed into one entry carrying the most frequent genes and DNA. TCRdb assigned the V and J calls; the authors' analysis was not used. For this sample there are 320,000 or so distinct CDR3 sequences; 15% to 20% appear just once. Jointly, the top ten make up about 38% of the sample.

The sample's time point label, decoded: newly diagnosed GD, antithyroid drugs for less than 3 months. RNA was extracted from PBMCs in TRIzol for both TCR sequencing and RNA sequencing. The diagnosis of Graves' disease was made according to American Thyroid Association guidelines. Patients for the study were recruited at an endocrinology department in Xi'an, China. Each patient gave about 9.1 milliliters of peripheral blood, collected in an EDTA anticoagulant tube. Ficoll Paque Plus density gradient separation was used to isolate PBMCs, and no further T cell sorting was performed. RNA quality was checked with an Agilent 2100 Bioanalyzer and agarose gel, and concentration with a NanoDrop 2000. Spanning cysteine to phenylalanine, the CDR3 consists of 14 amino acids. The kept DNA is CDR3 alone, 42 bases in frame from the first base. V loses 3 bases, J loses 3 bases, and the germline ends lie 15 bases apart. From the germline V gene (reference sequence), CDR1 is DFQATT and CDR2 is SNEGSKA.

This clonotype was sampled from a female donor with Graves disease. Specimen: peripheral blood mononuclear cells (PBMCs), collected at new diagnosis, from a patient treated with antithyroid drugs. Rearrangement joined TRBV20-1 to TRBJ2-7, and TRBD2 may be the D gene, going by 5 matching bases. The DNA reads as follows: TGCAGTGCTAGGGACTCGAGCCCGGGCTACGAGCAGTACTTC. Translated, this gives CSARDSSPGYEQYF.